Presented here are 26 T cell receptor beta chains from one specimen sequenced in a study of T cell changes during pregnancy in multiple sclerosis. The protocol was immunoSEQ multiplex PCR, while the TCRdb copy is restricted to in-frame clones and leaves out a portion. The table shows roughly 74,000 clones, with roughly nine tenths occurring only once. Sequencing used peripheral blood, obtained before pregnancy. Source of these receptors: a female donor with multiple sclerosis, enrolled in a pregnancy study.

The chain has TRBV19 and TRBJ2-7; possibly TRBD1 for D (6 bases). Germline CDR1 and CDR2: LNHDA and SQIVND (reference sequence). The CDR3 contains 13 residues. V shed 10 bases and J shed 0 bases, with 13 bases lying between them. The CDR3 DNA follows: TGTGCCACAATGGGGGACATCTCCTACGAGCAGTACTTC. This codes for CATMGDISYEQYF. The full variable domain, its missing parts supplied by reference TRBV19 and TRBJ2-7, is DGGITQSPKYLFRKEGQNVTLSCEQNLNHDAMYWYRQDPGQGLRLIYYSQIVNDFQKGDIAEGYSVSREKKESFPLTVTSAQKNPTAFYLCATMGDISYEQYFGPGTRLTVT.

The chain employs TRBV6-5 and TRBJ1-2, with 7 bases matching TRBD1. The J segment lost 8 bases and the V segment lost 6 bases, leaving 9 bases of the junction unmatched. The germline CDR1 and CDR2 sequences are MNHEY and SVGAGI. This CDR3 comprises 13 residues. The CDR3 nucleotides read TGTGCCAGCAGCCGACAGGGTACCGTAGGCTACACCTTC. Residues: CASSRQGTVGYTF.

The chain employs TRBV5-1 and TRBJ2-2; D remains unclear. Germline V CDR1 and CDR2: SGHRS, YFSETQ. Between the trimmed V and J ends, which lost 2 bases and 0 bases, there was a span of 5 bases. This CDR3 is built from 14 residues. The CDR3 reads CASSFFTNTGELFF. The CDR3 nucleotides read TGCGCCAGCAGCTTTTTTACGAACACCGGGGAGCTGTTTTTT.

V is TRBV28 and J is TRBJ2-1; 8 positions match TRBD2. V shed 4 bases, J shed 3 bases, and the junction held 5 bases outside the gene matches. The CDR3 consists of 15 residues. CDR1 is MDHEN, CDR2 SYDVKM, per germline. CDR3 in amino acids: CASSSGLADYNEQFF. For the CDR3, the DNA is TGTGCCAGCAGTTCCGGACTAGCAGACTACAATGAGCAGTTCTTC.

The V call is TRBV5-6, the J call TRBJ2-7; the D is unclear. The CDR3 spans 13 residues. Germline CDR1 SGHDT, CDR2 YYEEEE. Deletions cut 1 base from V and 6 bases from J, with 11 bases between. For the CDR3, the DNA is TGTGCCAGCAGCTTGTTCCGGCCGGGCGAGCAGTACTTC. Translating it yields CASSLFRPGEQYF.

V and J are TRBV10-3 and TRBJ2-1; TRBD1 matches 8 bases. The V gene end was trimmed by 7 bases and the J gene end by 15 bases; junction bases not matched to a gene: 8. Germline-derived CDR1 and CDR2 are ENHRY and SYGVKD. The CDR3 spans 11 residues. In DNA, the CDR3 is TGTGCCATCAACCAGGGGGCTTCTCTGTTCTTC. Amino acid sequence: CAINQGASLFF.

The CDR3 region is CASSPGVIYEQYF. CDR3 DNA: TGTGCCAGCAGCCCAGGGGTGATCTACGAGCAGTACTTC. J is TRBJ2-7 and V is TRBV11-3; D perhaps matches TRBD1 (6 bases). The length of the CDR3 is 13 residues. CDR1 SGHNT and CDR2 YENEEA come from the germline V gene. Trimming took 5 bases from V and 3 from J, leaving 11 bases between them.

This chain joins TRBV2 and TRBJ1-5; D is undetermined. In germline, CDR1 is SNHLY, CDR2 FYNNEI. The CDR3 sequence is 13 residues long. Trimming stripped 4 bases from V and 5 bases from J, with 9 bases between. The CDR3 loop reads CASSVAEHQPQHF. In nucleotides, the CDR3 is TGTGCCAGCAGTGTGGCGGAACATCAGCCCCAGCATTTT.

As DNA, the CDR3 is TGTGCCAGCAGCTTAGGGGGGGTGCCTCAAGAGACCCAGTACTTC. It yields the protein CASSLGGVPQETQYF. The V call is TRBV7-9, the J call TRBJ2-5, with D possibly being TRBD2 (6 bases). Germline lookup yields CDR1 SEHNR and CDR2 FQNEAQ (reference sequence). The CDR3 totals 15 residues. The ends were cut back, 1 base at V and 2 bases at J, with 11 bases in the middle.

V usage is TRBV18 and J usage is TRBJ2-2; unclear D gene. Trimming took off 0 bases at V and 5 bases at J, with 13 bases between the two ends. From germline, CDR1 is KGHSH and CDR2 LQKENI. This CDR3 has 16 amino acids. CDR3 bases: TGTGCCAGCTCACCACCCGCCCCACTGTCTACCGGGGAGCTGTTTTTT. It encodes CASSPPAPLSTGELFF.

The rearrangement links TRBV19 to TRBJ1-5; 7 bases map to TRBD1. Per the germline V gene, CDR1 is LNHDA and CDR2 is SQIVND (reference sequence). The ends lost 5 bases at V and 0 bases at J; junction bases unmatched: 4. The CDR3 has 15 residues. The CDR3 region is CASSAGGYSNQPQHF. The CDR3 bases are TGTGCCAGTAGTGCAGGGGGATATAGCAATCAGCCCCAGCATTTT.

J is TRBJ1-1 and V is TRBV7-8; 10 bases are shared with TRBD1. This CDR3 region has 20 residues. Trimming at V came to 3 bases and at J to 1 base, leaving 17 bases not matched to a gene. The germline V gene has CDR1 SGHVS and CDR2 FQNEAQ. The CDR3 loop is CASSFRDRGTLGMANTEAFF. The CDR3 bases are TGTGCCAGCAGCTTCCGGGACAGGGGCACCTTGGGTATGGCGAACACTGAAGCTTTCTTT.

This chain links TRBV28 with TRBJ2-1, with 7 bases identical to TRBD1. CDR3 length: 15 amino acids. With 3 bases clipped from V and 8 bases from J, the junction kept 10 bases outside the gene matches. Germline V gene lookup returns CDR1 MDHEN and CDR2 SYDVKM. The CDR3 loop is CASSFPGGMKYEQFF. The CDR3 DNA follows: TGTGCCAGCAGTTTCCCAGGGGGTATGAAATATGAGCAGTTCTTC.

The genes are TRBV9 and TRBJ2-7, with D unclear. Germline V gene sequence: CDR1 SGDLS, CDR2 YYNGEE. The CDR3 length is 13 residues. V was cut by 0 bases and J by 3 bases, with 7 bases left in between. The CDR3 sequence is CASSVGAGYEQYF. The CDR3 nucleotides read TGTGCCAGCAGCGTAGGGGCCGGCTACGAGCAGTACTTC.

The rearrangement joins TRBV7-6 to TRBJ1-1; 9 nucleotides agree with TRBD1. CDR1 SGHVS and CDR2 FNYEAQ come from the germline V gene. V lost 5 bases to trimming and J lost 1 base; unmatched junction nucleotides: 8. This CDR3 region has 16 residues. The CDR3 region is CASSKGGTGSNTEAFF. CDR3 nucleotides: TGTGCCAGCAGCAAAGGGGGGACAGGGTCGAACACTGAAGCTTTCTTT.

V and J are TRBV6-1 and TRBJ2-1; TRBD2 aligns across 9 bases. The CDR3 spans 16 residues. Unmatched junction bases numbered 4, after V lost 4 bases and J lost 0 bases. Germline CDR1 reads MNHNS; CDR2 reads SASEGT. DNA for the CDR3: TGTGCCAGCAGTGTACTAGCGGGCAGCTCCTACAATGAGCAGTTCTTC. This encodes CASSVLAGSSYNEQFF.

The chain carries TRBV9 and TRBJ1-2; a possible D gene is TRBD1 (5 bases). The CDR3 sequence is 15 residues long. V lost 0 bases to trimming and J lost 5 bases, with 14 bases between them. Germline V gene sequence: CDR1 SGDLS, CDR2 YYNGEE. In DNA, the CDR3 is TGTGCCAGCAGCGTAGAACCAGGGTCGACTTATGGCTACACCTTC. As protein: CASSVEPGSTYGYTF.

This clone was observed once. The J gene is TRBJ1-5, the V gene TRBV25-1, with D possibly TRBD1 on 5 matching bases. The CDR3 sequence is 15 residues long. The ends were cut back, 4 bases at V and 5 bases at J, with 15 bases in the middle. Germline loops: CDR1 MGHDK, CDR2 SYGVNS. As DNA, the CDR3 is TGTGCCAGCAGTGTTGGGAGCGGGGGAGATCAGCCCCAGCATTTT. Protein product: CASSVGSGGDQPQHF.

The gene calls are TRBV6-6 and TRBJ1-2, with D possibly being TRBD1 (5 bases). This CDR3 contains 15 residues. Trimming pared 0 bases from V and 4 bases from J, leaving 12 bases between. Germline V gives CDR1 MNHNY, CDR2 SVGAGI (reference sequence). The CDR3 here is CASSYSGGNGYGYTF. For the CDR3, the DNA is TGTGCCAGCAGTTACTCGGGGGGAAACGGCTATGGCTACACCTTC.

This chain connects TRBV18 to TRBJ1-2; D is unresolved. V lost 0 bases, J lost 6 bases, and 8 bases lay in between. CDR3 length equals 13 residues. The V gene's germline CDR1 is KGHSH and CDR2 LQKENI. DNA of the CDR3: TGTGCCAGCTCACCACCGGAGAGGGATGGCTACACCTTC. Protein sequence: CASSPPERDGYTF.

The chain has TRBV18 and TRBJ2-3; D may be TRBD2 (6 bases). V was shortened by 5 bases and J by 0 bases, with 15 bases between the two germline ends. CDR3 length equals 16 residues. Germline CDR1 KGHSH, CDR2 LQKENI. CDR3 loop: CASSEHRGTSTDTQYF. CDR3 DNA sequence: TGTGCCAGCTCAGAACACCGGGGGACTAGCACAGATACGCAGTATTTT.

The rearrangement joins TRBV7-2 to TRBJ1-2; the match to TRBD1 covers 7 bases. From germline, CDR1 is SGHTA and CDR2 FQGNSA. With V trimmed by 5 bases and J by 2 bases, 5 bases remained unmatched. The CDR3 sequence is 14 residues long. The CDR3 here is CASSTVTGNYGYTF. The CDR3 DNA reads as TGTGCCAGCAGCACAGTGACAGGGAACTATGGCTACACCTTC. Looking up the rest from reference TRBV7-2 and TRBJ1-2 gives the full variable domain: GAGVSQSPSNKVTEKGKDVELRCDPISGHTALYWYRQSLGQGLEFLIYFQGNSAPDKSGLPSDRFSAERTGGSVSTLTIQRTQQEDSAVYLCASSTVTGNYGYTFGSGTRLTVV.

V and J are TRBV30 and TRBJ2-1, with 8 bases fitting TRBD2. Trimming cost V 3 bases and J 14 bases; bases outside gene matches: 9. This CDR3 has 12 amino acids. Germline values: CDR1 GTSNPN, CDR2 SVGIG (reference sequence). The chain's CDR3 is CAWSGRATVEFF. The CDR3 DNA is TGTGCCTGGAGCGGGAGGGCGACAGTTGAGTTCTTC.

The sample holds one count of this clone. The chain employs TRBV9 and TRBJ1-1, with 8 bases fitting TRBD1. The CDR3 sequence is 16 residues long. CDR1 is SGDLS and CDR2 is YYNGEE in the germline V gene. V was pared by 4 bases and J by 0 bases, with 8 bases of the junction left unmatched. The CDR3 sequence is CASSPRQGTMNTEAFF. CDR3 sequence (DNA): TGTGCCAGCAGCCCCCGACAGGGGACCATGAACACTGAAGCTTTCTTT.

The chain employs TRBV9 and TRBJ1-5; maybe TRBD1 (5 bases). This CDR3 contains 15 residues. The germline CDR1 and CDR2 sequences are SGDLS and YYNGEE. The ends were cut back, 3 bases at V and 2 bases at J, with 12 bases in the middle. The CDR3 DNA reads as TGTGCCAGCAGCGGCCGCGGGGGGGGCAATCAGCCCCAGCATTTT. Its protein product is CASSGRGGGNQPQHF.

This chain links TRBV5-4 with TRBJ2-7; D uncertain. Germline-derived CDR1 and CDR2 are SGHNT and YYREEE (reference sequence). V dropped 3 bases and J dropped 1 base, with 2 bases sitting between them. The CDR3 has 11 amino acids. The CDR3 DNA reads TGTGCCAGCAGCTCGTCCTACGAGCAGTACTTC. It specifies CASSSSYEQYF.